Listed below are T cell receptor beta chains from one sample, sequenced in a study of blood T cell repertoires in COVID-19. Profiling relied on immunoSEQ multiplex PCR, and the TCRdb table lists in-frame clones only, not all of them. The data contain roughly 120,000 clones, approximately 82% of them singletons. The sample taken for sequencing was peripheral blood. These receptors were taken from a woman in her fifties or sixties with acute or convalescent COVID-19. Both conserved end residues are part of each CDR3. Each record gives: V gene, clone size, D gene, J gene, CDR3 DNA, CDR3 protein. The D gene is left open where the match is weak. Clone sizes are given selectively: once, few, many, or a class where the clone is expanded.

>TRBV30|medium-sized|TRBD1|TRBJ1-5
TGTGCCTGGAGTCGGGACAGGGATCTTCCGCCCCAGCATTTT
CAWSRDRDLPPQHF
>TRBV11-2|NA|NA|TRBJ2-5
TGTGCCAGCAGCTTAGGGGCTCCCCCGGAGACCCAGTACTTC
CASSLGAPPETQYF
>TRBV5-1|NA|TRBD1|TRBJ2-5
TGCGCCAGCAACCGACAGGGTAGCCACACAGAGACCCAGTACTTC
CASNRQGSHTETQYF
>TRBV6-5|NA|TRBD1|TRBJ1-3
TGTGCCAGCAGGTACGACAGGGCAGGCGGAAACACCATATATTTT
CASRYDRAGGNTIYF
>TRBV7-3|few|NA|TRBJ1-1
TGTGCCAGCAGCTTAACTCCTATGAACACTGAAGCTTTCTTT
CASSLTPMNTEAFF
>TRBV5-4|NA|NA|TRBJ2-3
TGTGCCAGCAGCTTGGGCGGGATGGTCTCAGATACGCAGTATTTT
CASSLGGMVSDTQYF
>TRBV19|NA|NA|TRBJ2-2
TGTGCCAGTACCCCGACAGGATTAGTCCGGGAGCTGTTTTTT
CASTPTGLVRELFF
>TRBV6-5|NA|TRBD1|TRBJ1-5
TGTGCCAGCAGGCCTGGGACAGAAAATCAGCCCCAGCATTTT
CASRPGTENQPQHF
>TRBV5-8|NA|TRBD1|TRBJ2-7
TGTGCCAGCAGCGGGACAGGGGTGGGATTAAACGAGCAGTACTTC
CASSGTGVGLNEQYF
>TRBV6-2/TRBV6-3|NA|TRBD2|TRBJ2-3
TGTGCCAGCAGTTACCCCCGGGAGCGGGGGACCCTTGAGTATTTT
CASSYPRERGTLEYF
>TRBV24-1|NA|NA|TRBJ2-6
TGTGCCACCAGTGATGAATTGGGACTTAGGGTGACTTTC
CATSDELGLRVTF
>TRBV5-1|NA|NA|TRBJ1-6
TGCGCCAGCAGCTTAGGCGGCCTTTCAAACTCACCCCTCCACTTT
CASSLGGLSNSPLHF
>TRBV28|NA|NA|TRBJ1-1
TGTGCCAGCAGCCCGGGGTGGGCTGAAGCTTTCTTT
CASSPGWAEAFF
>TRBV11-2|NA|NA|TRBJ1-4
TGTGCCAGCAGGAAAAGCCCTAAAGAAAAACTGTTTTTT
CASRKSPKEKLFF
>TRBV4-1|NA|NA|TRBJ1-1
TGCGCCAGCAGCCACCAACAGGGTGGGACTGAAGCTTTCTTT
CASSHQQGGTEAFF
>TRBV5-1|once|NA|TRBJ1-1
TGCGCCAGCAGCCTGGACAGTTTCGCCCCAACCGCTTTCTTT
CASSLDSFAPTAFF
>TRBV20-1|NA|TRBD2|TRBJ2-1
TGCAGTGCTAGTACTGCGGGAGTTGGGAATGAGCAGTTCTTC
CSASTAGVGNEQFF
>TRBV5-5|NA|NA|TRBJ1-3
TGTGCCAGCAGCTTGGGGGCAGTTCTCTTTTCCGGAAACACCATATATTTT
CASSLGAVLFSGNTIYF
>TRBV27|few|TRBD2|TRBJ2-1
TGTGCCAGCGGGACTAGCGCTTACAATGAGCAGTTCTTC
CASGTSAYNEQFF
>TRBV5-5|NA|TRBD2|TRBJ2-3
TGTGCCACCGGGGGGGTCAGCACAGATACGCAGTATTTT
CATGGVSTDTQYF
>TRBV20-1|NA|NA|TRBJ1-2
TGCAGTGCCCCAGGGGCGGCTGGCTACACCTTC
CSAPGAAGYTF
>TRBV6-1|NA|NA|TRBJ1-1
TGTGCCAGCAGTGAAGTCAGAAACACTGAAGCTTTCTTT
CASSEVRNTEAFF
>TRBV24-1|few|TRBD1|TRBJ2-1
TGTGCCACCAGCGGACAGGGCGGCGGTGAGCAGTTCTTC
CATSGQGGGEQFF
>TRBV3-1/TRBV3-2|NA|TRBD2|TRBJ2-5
TGTGCCAGCAGCCAAGCAACTAGCGGGAGAGGAGAGACCCAGTACTTC
CASSQATSGRGETQYF
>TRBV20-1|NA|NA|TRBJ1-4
TGCAGTGCTAATCAGATGGAAAAACTGTTTTTT
CSANQMEKLFF
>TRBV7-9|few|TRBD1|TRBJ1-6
TGTGCCAGCAGCTTGGACAGGGTCTCCTATAATTCACCCCTCCACTTT
CASSLDRVSYNSPLHF
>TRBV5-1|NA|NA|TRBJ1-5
TGCGCCAGCAGCTTGGATCCCACCAGAAACCAGCCCCAGCATTTT
CASSLDPTRNQPQHF
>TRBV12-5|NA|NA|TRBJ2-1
TGTGCTAGTGGTTTAGGGTGGGGAGATGAGCAGTTCTTC
CASGLGWGDEQFF
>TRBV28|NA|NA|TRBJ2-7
TGTGCCAGCAGTAGGGGGGGGCAGGGTCGCGAGCAGTACTTC
CASSRGGQGREQYF
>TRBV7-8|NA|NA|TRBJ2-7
TGTGCCAGCAGCTTAGACGTCCTAGCGGAGGGGGGCGAGCAGTACTTC
CASSLDVLAEGGEQYF
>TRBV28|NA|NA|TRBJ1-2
TGTGCCAGCAGGCCAGGGGTCGGCTACACCTTC
CASRPGVGYTF
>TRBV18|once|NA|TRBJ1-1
TGTGCCAGCTCACCAGTACAAAGCGAGAACACTGAAGCTTTCTTT
CASSPVQSENTEAFF
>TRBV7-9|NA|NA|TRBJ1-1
TGTGCCAGCAGCCCCCTAGGACAGATGAACACTGAAGCTTTCTTT
CASSPLGQMNTEAFF
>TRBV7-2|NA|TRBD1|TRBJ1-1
TGTGCCAGCAGCTTAGGGTCTACCCAGGGGGCCGAAGCTTTCTTT
CASSLGSTQGAEAFF
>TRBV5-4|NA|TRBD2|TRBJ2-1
TGTGCCAGCAGCCCAGCGGGAGGGCTTTCCCATGAGCAGTTCTTC
CASSPAGGLSHEQFF
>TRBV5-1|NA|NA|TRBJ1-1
TGCGCCAGCAGGAAAATGACAGAGAACACTGAAGCTTTCTTT
CASRKMTENTEAFF
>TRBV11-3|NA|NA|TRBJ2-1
TGTGCCAGCAGCTTCACCCAGAACAATGAGCAGTTCTTC
CASSFTQNNEQFF
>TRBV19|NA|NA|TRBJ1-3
TGTGCCAGTAGAGGGAGGTCAGCAACTGGAAACACCATATATTTT
CASRGRSATGNTIYF
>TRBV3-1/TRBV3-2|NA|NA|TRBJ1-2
TGTGCCAGCAGCGCCCCAGGGGATGGCTACACCTTC
CASSAPGDGYTF
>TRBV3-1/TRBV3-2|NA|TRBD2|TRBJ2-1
TGTGCCAGCAGCCTCTTTTTCCTTAGCGGGAGGGTGCGGAATGAGCAGTTCTTC
CASSLFFLSGRVRNEQFF
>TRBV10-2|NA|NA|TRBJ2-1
TGCGCCAGCAGCGGCAATGAGCAGTTCTTC
CASSGNEQFF
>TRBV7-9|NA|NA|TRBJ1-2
TGTGCCAGCAGCCTCCGCGATCCCGTCTATGGCTACACCTTC
CASSLRDPVYGYTF
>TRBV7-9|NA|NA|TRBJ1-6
TGTGCCAGCAGCTTAGGAGGGGGAACGAAGTCACCCCTCCACTTT
CASSLGGGTKSPLHF
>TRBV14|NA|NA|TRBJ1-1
TGTGCCAGCAGCCAATATGAGATCCCTTTCTTT
CASSQYEIPFF
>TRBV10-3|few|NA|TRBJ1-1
TGTGCCATCAGTGCGTCTACAGGTAAGACTGAAGCTTTCTTT
CAISASTGKTEAFF
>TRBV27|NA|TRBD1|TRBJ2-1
TGTGCCAGCAGTCGTGGACAGGGCTACAATGAGCAGTTCTTC
CASSRGQGYNEQFF
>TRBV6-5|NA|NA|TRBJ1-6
TGTGCCAGCAGCCCGGGACTGACCAATTCACCCCTCCACTTT
CASSPGLTNSPLHF
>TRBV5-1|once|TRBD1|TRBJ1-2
TGCGCCAGCAGCTCGGGACAGGGATTGCAGTGGCATGGCTACACCTTC
CASSSGQGLQWHGYTF